This is a list of T cell receptor beta chains from one sample in a study of blood T cells in healthy people across ages. TCRdb fed the 5' RACE reads into MiXCR, producing one record per CDR3 protein. Counted here are approximately 900,000 distinct CDR3 sequences, just under 30% occurring once; the ten biggest clones make up approximately 10%. In addition, the sample was reused for a study of T cells of mothers and their children.

The specimen was blood. Receptors originate from a woman aged 40 to 50 in good health. The CDR3 runs from the conserved cysteine through the conserved F or W. Each record gives: clone size, J gene, V gene, D gene, CDR3 DNA, CDR3 protein. A D gene is named only where the DNA matches it firmly. Clone size, where shown, is once, few, many, or a class for clones that have expanded.

few TRBJ2-3 TRBV6-5 TRBD1 TGTGCCGGCAGTTACGACAGGGGGGCGGCAGATACGCAGTATTTT CAGSYDRGAADTQYF
NA TRBJ1-5 TRBV14 NA TGTGCCAGCAGCCAAGTATCGGGGGGGCCCCAGCATTTT CASSQVSGGPQHF
NA TRBJ1-2 TRBV7-2 NA TGTGCCAGCAGCACCTACAGGGATCGGTATGGCTACACCTTC CASSTYRDRYGYTF
NA TRBJ2-7 TRBV4-1 TRBD1 TGCGCCAGCAGCCAGCGACAGGGGCCCAACGAGCAGTACTTC CASSQRQGPNEQYF
NA TRBJ2-4 TRBV5-1 NA TGCGCCAGCAGCTTCAAGGAGGGAAGGTCCAAAAACATTCAGTACTTC CASSFKEGRSKNIQYF
NA TRBJ2-2 TRBV29-1 NA TGCAGCGTGGGCTGGGGGGCTAACACCGGGGAGCTGTTTTTT CSVGWGANTGELFF
NA TRBJ1-5 TRBV7-6 NA TGTGCCAGCAGCCGGGGGAGAGGGATAAGTCAGCCCCAGCATTTT CASSRGRGISQPQHF
NA TRBJ1-3 TRBV9 NA TGTGCCAGCGGGGGGAGGCTAGGGACTGGAAACACCATATATTTT CASGGRLGTGNTIYF
few TRBJ1-1 TRBV5-1 NA TGCGCCAGCAGCCGCGACAGCACCTTCACTGAAGCTTTCTTT CASSRDSTFTEAFF
many TRBJ2-3 TRBV5-5 NA TGTGCCAGCAAAGGGACGGGGAGCACAGATACGCAGTATTTT CASKGTGSTDTQYF
many TRBJ2-6 TRBV20-1 NA TGCAGTGCTCCGTGGGGTGATGGGGCCAACGTCCTGACTTTC CSAPWGDGANVLTF
NA TRBJ2-2 TRBV19 NA TGTGCCAGTAGTATTAGACACACCGGGGAGCTGTTTTTT CASSIRHTGELFF
many TRBJ2-5 TRBV7-8 NA TGTGCCAGCAGCCTAGGGGGGGCAGGGACCCAGTACTTC CASSLGGAGTQYF
many TRBJ2-1 TRBV20-1 NA TGCAGTGCTAGCCGGGTCTACAATGAGCAGTTCTTC CSASRVYNEQFF
few TRBJ2-7 TRBV27 TRBD1 TGTGCCAGCAGTTCCCCCCGGGGACAGGGGTCCTACGAGCAGTACTTC CASSSPRGQGSYEQYF
many TRBJ2-6 TRBV29-1 NA TGCAGCGTTGACGGCAGGCTCTCTGGGGCCAACGTCCTGACTTTC CSVDGRLSGANVLTF
many TRBJ2-1 TRBV6-4 NA TGTGCCAGCAGTGACGGACAGGAGGGGCACAATGAGCAGTTCTTC CASSDGQEGHNEQFF
few TRBJ2-1 TRBV7-2 NA TGTGCCAGCAGCTTAAACAGGGGAGCGGGAGAAATCGGTGAGCAGTTCTTC CASSLNRGAGEIGEQFF
NA TRBJ1-1 TRBV5-1 NA TGCGCCAGCAGCCTAGGGGAACCAGGCACTGAAGCTTTCTTT CASSLGEPGTEAFF
NA TRBJ2-7 TRBV6-5 NA TGTGCCAGCAGTCGCGACAAATTCTACGAGCAGTACTTC CASSRDKFYEQYF
NA TRBJ1-2 TRBV3-1 NA TGTGCCAGCAGCCAAGCAGTAGACTATGGCTACACCTTC CASSQAVDYGYTF
many TRBJ2-3 TRBV7-8 NA TGTGCCAGCAGCTTGTCAGACGGGGATACGCAGTATTTT CASSLSDGDTQYF
many TRBJ2-7 TRBV7-9 NA TGTGCCAGCAGCCAGACAACAGGCTACTACGAGCAGTACTTC CASSQTTGYYEQYF
NA TRBJ2-3 TRBV5-1 NA TGCGCCAGCAGCTTGGGAGAGGGGGGGCAGTATTTT CASSLGEGGQYF
once TRBJ1-5 TRBV10-3 TRBD1 TGTGCCACTCAATCCGGGACAGGGGGTCGGCCCCAGCATTTT CATQSGTGGRPQHF
few TRBJ2-1 TRBV6-2/TRBV6-3 TRBD2 TGTGCCAGCAGGTGGAGCGGGGGTTCCTACAATGAGCAGTTCTTC CASRWSGGSYNEQFF
NA TRBJ2-5 TRBV18 TRBD1 TGTGGCAGCGTCACAGGGGAACAAGAGACCCAGTACTTC CGSVTGEQETQYF
few TRBJ1-2 TRBV20-1 TRBD1 TGCAGTGCAACAGACAGGGGCTCCTATGGCTACACCTTC CSATDRGSYGYTF
NA TRBJ1-2 TRBV5-6 NA TGTGCCAGCAGCTTATCAGCACGACGGGGCTACACCTTC CASSLSARRGYTF
many TRBJ1-2 TRBV7-9 NA TGTGCCAGCAGCTTAGCCGAGGGGGGTTCGGCCTATGGCTACACCTTC CASSLAEGGSAYGYTF